This entry describes one TCR beta chain. The repertoire was sequenced with immunoSEQ multiplex PCR; TCRdb's copy has only in-frame clones and lacks some. The sample holds about 45,000 clones, about nine tenths seen once. CDR3 size: 15 residues. V lost 3 bases to trimming and J lost 0 bases, with 9 bases between them. Germline values: CDR1 LNHNV, CDR2 YYDKDF (reference sequence). This record belongs to a study of OX40 agonist ivuxolimab in advanced cancers. This sequence joins TRBV15 and TRBJ2-4; no definite D call. The origin of this receptor is an adult with an advanced solid tumor such as melanoma, head and neck, liver or kidney cancer. Sample: CD4+ or CD8+ T cells sorted from blood, taken in a trial of the OX40 agonist ivuxolimab. The CDR3 reads CATSSHQPAKNIQYF. CDR3 nucleotide sequence: TGTGCCACCAGCAGCCATCAGCCAGCCAAAAACATTCAGTACTTC.